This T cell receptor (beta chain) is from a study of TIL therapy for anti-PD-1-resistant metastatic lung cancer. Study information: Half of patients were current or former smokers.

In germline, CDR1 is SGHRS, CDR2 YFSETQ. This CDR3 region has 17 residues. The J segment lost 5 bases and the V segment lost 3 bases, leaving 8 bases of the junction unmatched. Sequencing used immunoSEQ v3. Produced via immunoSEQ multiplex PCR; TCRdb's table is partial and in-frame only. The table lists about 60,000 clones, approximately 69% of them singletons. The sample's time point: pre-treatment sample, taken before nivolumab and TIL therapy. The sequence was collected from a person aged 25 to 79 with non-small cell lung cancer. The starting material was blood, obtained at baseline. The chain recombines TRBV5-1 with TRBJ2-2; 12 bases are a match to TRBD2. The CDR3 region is CASSSLAGGPATGELFF. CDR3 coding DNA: TGCGCCAGCAGCTCCCTAGCGGGGGGGCCGGCGACCGGGGAGCTGTTTTTT. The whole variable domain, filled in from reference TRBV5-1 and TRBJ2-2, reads KAGVTQTPRYLIKTRGQQVTLSCSPISGHRSVSWYQQTPGQGLQFLFEYFSETQRNKGNFPGRFSGRQFSNSRSEMNVSTLELGDSALYLCASSSLAGGPATGELFFGEGSRLTVL.